This entry lists 15 T cell receptor beta chains sequenced from one sample in a study of shared clonotypes between healthy human individuals. Sequencing used immunoSEQ multiplex PCR; TCRdb keeps in-frame clones, though not all of them. The sample includes over 95,000 clones, about two thirds seen only once; the top ten take 20% to 25%. The sequencing input was memory CD8+ T cells sorted from blood. The subset: CD45RO+ cells pooled with CCR7-negative TemRA cells. The receptors derive from a woman in her twenties or thirties in good health.

The gene calls are TRBV5-1 and TRBJ2-3; 14 nucleotides align to TRBD2. V lost 3 bases to trimming and J lost 1 base; unmatched junction nucleotides: 4. CDR1 and CDR2 from the germline V gene are SGHRS and YFSETQ. This CDR3 comprises 17 residues. The CDR3 region is CASSSMGLAGGTDTQYF. The CDR3 DNA reads as TGCGCCAGCAGCTCCATGGGACTAGCGGGGGGCACAGATACGCAGTATTTT. Filled out from reference TRBV5-1 and TRBJ2-3, the complete variable domain reads KAGVTQTPRYLIKTRGQQVTLSCSPISGHRSVSWYQQTPGQGLQFLFEYFSETQRNKGNFPGRFSGRQFSNSRSEMNVSTLELGDSALYLCASSSMGLAGGTDTQYFGPGTRLTVL.

V is TRBV5-1 and J is TRBJ2-2, with 14 bases matching TRBD2. The CDR3 runs 23 residues. V lost 3 bases and J lost 7; bases outside the gene matches: 26. Germline V CDR1 and CDR2: SGHRS, YFSETQ. For the CDR3, the DNA is TGCGCCAGCAGCTCCTACGGGACTAGCGGGAGTTGCTCTCAATGGCATGGTAGCGGGGAGCTGTTTTTT. Encoded protein: CASSSYGTSGSCSQWHGSGELFF.

The J gene is TRBJ2-3, the V gene TRBV6-4, with TRBD2 matching 10 bases. V lost 2 bases and J lost 1; bases outside the gene matches: 15. This CDR3 has 20 residues. Germline-derived CDR1 and CDR2 are MRHNA and SNTAGT. The CDR3 reads CASSDSGILAGDRGTDTQYF. In DNA, the CDR3 is TGTGCCAGCAGTGACAGCGGGATTCTAGCGGGAGATCGTGGCACAGATACGCAGTATTTT.

Only a few counts were recorded for this clone. The chain recombines TRBV27 with TRBJ2-7, with a tentative D call TRBD2 (5 bases). Trimming took off 1 base at V and 5 bases at J, with 12 bases between the two ends. The CDR3 has 14 residues. Germline V gives CDR1 MNHEY, CDR2 SMNVEV (reference sequence). The CDR3 nucleotides read TGTGCCAGCAGTTTATGGGAGTTCAGTCACGAGCAGTACTTC. Protein: CASSLWEFSHEQYF.

The CDR3 region has the DNA TGTGCCAGCAGCTGGGGGACCCAGAGCACAGATACGCAGTATTTT. It is translated as CASSWGTQSTDTQYF. The rearrangement joins TRBV6-5 to TRBJ2-3; D may correspond to TRBD1 or TRBD2 (5 bases each). V was cut by 6 bases and J by 0 bases, with 13 bases left in between. The CDR3 runs to 15 residues. Germline CDR1 is MNHEY and CDR2 is SVGAGI.

The chain employs TRBV27 and TRBJ2-4; 10 bases are a match to TRBD1. This CDR3 has 14 amino acids. V dropped 5 bases and J dropped 8; count of bases not matched to a gene: 6. Per the germline V gene, CDR1 is MNHEY and CDR2 is SMNVEV (reference sequence). CDR3 nucleotides: TGTGCCAGCAGTACGCGACAGGGGGCGGACATTCAGTACTTC. It is translated as CASSTRQGADIQYF.

The chain joins TRBV7-2 to TRBJ1-4; D perhaps matches TRBD1 (5 bases). The CDR3 extends over 16 amino acids. Germline assignment: CDR1 SGHTA and CDR2 FQGNSA. Trimming took 1 base from V and 5 from J, leaving 14 bases between them. The CDR3 nucleotides are TGTGCCAGCAGCTTAGAGGGGAGTTGGCAAAATGAAAAACTGTTTTTT. Protein sequence: CASSLEGSWQNEKLFF.

In this sample, this clone turned up many times. The genes are TRBV5-1 and TRBJ2-3; TRBD1 might be the D (5 bases). This CDR3 comprises 16 residues. CDR1 is SGHRS and CDR2 is YFSETQ in the germline V gene. Trimming removed 2 bases at V and 0 bases at J, with 13 bases between. The CDR3 nucleotides are TGCGCCAGCAGCTTACGGACACATTCTAGCACAGATACGCAGTATTTT. This encodes CASSLRTHSSTDTQYF.

This clone has a handful of counts. The chain recombines TRBV19 with TRBJ2-1, with a weak D call TRBD2 (6 bases). CDR1 is LNHDA, CDR2 SQIVND, per germline (reference sequence). V lost 6 bases to trimming and J lost 4 bases, with 13 bases between them. This CDR3 is built from 14 residues. The chain's CDR3 is CASSTGTSYNEQFF. CDR3 nucleotides: TGTGCCAGTAGCACCGGGACTTCATACAATGAGCAGTTCTTC.

This clone has a count of ten or more. The V call is TRBV19, the J call TRBJ2-1; no definite D call. CDR3 length: 15 amino acids. The V gene's germline CDR1 is LNHDA and CDR2 SQIVND (reference sequence). Trimming cost V 5 bases and J 3 bases, with 14 bases left between them. The DNA for the CDR3 is TGTGCCAGTAGTGCGCGCTCGGGTTACTACAATGAGCAGTTCTTC. This codes for CASSARSGYYNEQFF.

The rearrangement uses TRBV25-1 and TRBJ2-5; 7 bases are shared with TRBD2. Per the germline V gene, CDR1 is MGHDK and CDR2 is SYGVNS. The CDR3 length is 14 residues. Trimming took 4 bases from V and 5 from J; bases not matched to a gene: 7. This chain's CDR3 is CASSVTGGEETQYF. The CDR3 DNA reads TGTGCCAGCAGTGTTACGGGAGGAGAGGAGACCCAGTACTTC.

A note on this clone: One end of the junction does not line up with germline, which may come from a read error. The genes are TRBV4-1 and TRBJ2-2; either TRBD1 or TRBD2 may supply D (5 bases each). Per the germline V gene, CDR1 is MGHRA and CDR2 is YSYEKL. The CDR3 runs to 16 residues. CDR3 nucleotide sequence: TGCGCCAGCAGGCAAGCACGGGGACGTGGGACCGGGGAGCTGTTTTTT. It translates to CASRQARGRGTGELFF.

The rearrangement uses TRBV11-2 and TRBJ1-2; D not resolved. From germline, CDR1 is SGHAT and CDR2 FQNNGV. The length of the CDR3 is 17 residues. V was trimmed by 5 bases and J by 4 bases, leaving 23 bases between them. CDR3 loop: CASSDCFGDGKTYGYTF. The CDR3 DNA reads TGTGCCAGCAGCGATTGTTTCGGAGACGGAAAGACCTATGGCTACACCTTC.

The chain couples TRBV27 to TRBJ2-7; D possibly corresponds to TRBD2 (6 bases). Germline CDR1 reads MNHEY; CDR2 reads SMNVEV (reference sequence). V was clipped by 9 bases and J by 3 bases, with 12 bases between them. The CDR3 totals 12 residues. The CDR3 sequence: CARRDLRYEQYF. The CDR3 DNA follows: TGTGCCAGAAGGGACTTGCGCTACGAGCAGTACTTC.

The chain has TRBV7-9 and TRBJ2-3; 10 bases are shared with TRBD2. The junction had 11 bases not matched to a gene; V was cut back by 5 bases and J by 3 bases. The CDR3 loop spans 17 amino acids. Germline loops: CDR1 SEHNR, CDR2 FQNEAQ (reference sequence). CDR3 loop: CASSHISGRRFTDTQYF. The CDR3 DNA is TGTGCCAGCAGCCATATTAGCGGGAGGCGGTTTACAGATACGCAGTATTTT. Full variable domain (outside the CDR3, taken from reference TRBV7-9 and TRBJ2-3): DTGVSQNPRHKITKRGQNVTFRCDPISEHNRLYWYRQTLGQGPEFLTYFQNEAQLEKSRLLSDRFSAERPKGSFSTLEIQRTEQGDSAMYLCASSHISGRRFTDTQYFGPGTRLTVL.